These 8 T cell receptor beta chains were all obtained from the same sample, sequenced in a study of T cell repertoires in breast cancer. Blocking oligonucleotides added to a second nested PCR suppressed unpaired genes. TCRdb ran MiXCR on the emulsion pairing reads and lists one entry per CDR3 protein. The sample carries some 100 distinct CDR3 sequences, roughly 15% recorded once. The expanded emulsion RT-PCR method captured paired alpha and beta chains from CD8+ T cells. The sequenced sample was CD8+ T cells. All receptors derive from a pool of human donors with breast cancer or a healthy control (not recorded which).

This clonotype was counted between two and nine times. The V call is TRBV7-2, the J call TRBJ2-7, with TRBD1 matching over 8 bases. The CDR3 covers 13 residues. V gave up 7 bases and J gave up 4 bases; unmatched junction bases: 6. Germline CDR1 is SGHTA and CDR2 is FQGNSA. As DNA, the CDR3 is TGTGCCAGCAACCTCCGGACAGGGTACGAGCAGTACTTC. Amino acid sequence: CASNLRTGYEQYF. Supplemented by reference TRBV7-2 and TRBJ2-7, the full variable domain reads GAGVSQSPSNKVTEKGKDVELRCDPISGHTALYWYRQSLGQGLEFLIYFQGNSAPDKSGLPSDRFSAERTGGSVSTLTIQRTQQEDSAVYLCASNLRTGYEQYFGPGTRLTVT.

By frequency in the sample, this clonotype is hyperexpanded. This chain uses TRBV7-3 with TRBJ1-2; perhaps TRBD1 as D (5 bases). CDR3 length: 13 amino acids. CDR1 SGHTA and CDR2 FQGTGA come from the germline V gene. Trimming took off 1 base at V and 4 bases at J, with 7 bases between the two ends. This CDR3 reads CASSLNGGYGYTF. The DNA for the CDR3 is TGTGCCAGCAGCTTAAACGGGGGCTATGGCTACACCTTC.

This clonotype was counted between two and nine times. A read error may explain this, as a much larger clone is one base away. The chain has TRBV7-2 and TRBJ1-3; D not certain. Germline CDR1 is SGHTA and CDR2 is FQGNSA. The length of the CDR3 is 12 residues. The CDR3 loop reads CARSLTGNTIYF. CDR3 nucleotides: TGTGCCAGAAGCTTAACTGGAAACACCATATATTTT.

Of note for this clonotype: One end of the junction fails to match germline, which may point to a read error. V usage is TRBV6-6 and J usage is TRBJ2-5, with D perhaps matching TRBD2 (6 bases). Germline-derived CDR1 and CDR2 are MNHNY and SVGAGI (reference sequence). This CDR3 contains 12 residues. The CDR3 DNA sequence: TGTGCCAGCAGTTACTCGGAGGGCCCCGAGGACTTC. Protein: CASSYSEGPEDF.

Details on this clonotype: Given a much more abundant clone one base away, this may be a read error. The chain carries TRBV7-3 and TRBJ1-2, with a weak D call TRBD1 (5 bases). Germline V gives CDR1 SGHTA, CDR2 FQGTGA. This CDR3 has 13 amino acids. The CDR3 region has the DNA TGTGTCAGCAGCTTAAACGGGGGCTATGGCTACACCTTC. Translating gives CVSSLNGGYGYTF.

This clonotype is deemed medium-sized. V and J are TRBV5-4 and TRBJ2-7, with 9 bases lining up with TRBD2. The ends lost 4 bases at V and 7 bases at J; junction bases unmatched: 9. The CDR3 consists of 14 residues. Germline loops: CDR1 SGHNT, CDR2 YYREEE (reference sequence). This CDR3 is CASSPGLAPREQYF. In DNA, the CDR3 is TGTGCCAGCAGCCCGGGACTAGCCCCCAGGGAGCAGTACTTC. Full variable domain (outside the CDR3, taken from reference TRBV5-4 and TRBJ2-7): ETGVTQSPTHLIKTRGQQVTLRCSSQSGHNTVSWYQQALGQGPQFIFQYYREEENGRGNFPPRFSGLQFPNYSSELNVNALELDDSALYLCASSPGLAPREQYFGPGTRLTVT.

This clonotype is labeled hyperexpanded. V gene TRBV5-5 combines with J gene TRBJ2-5; no reliable D call. This CDR3 has 11 amino acids. V was shortened by 3 bases and J by 8 bases, with 8 bases between the two germline ends. CDR1 and CDR2 (germline): SGHKS, YYEKEE (reference sequence). The CDR3 region is CASSSRKTQYF. The CDR3 bases are TGTGCCAGCAGCTCGCGGAAAACCCAGTACTTC.

In this sample, this clonotype turned up a few times. At one boundary the junction diverges from the germline segment, which might be a read error. This chain joins TRBV5-5 and TRBJ2-5; D remains unclear. Germline CDR1 is SGHKS and CDR2 is YYEKEE (reference sequence). CDR3 length equals 11 residues. Here the CDR3 reads CTISSRKTHYF. Here the CDR3 DNA reads TGTACCATCAGCTCTCGGAAAACCCATTACTTT.